This entry is about one TCR beta chain. Its antigen is not known. Clones were read by immunoSEQ multiplex PCR, and TCRdb kept only the in-frame ones, dropping some. The profile shows 50,000 to 65,000 clones, over 60% of them singletons. Specified time point: baseline, week 1 (first vaccination visit). Treatment indicated: pre-vaccination baseline after standard-of-care therapy. Astrocytomas that were new, WHO grade 3 or 4, IDH1-mutant and ATRX-lost were present in the donors. The source of the sample is a study of a mutant IDH1 vaccine in newly diagnosed glioma. Findings of the study overall: Changes in the top peripheral T cell clonotypes seemingly had no bearing on pseudoprogression.

The CDR3 contains 15 residues. The source material was PBMCs, sampled from a glioma patient treated with radiotherapy, temozolomide or both. The rearrangement uses TRBV21-1 and TRBJ2-7; the table calls TRBD1, which could not be checked here. TRBV21-1 constitutes a pseudogene. The TCR was taken from a woman aged 40 to 50 with glioma. The CDR3: CASSIDRVYMYEQYF. For the CDR3, the DNA is TGTGCCAGCAGCATAGACAGGGTCTATATGTACGAGCAGTACTTC.